A selection of T cell receptor beta chains follows, all from one sample in a study of human T cells and chemical hapten exposure. TCRdb processed the RACE reads anew with MiXCR; each CDR3 protein has one entry. This table holds about 360,000 distinct CDR3 sequences, more than 4.5% found once. The sequences come from whole blood, collected in connection with sensitization to the hapten diphenylcyclopropenone (DPC). The source is a woman in her 50s with alopecia areata. Some clones in this sample may be carry-over from other donors' samples. Each CDR3 is given with its conserved first and last residue. Fields, in order: J gene, V gene, CDR3 protein.

J: TRBJ2-1
V: TRBV6-6
CDR3: CATVGMGQGGYEQFF

J: TRBJ2-5
V: TRBV20-1
CDR3: CSARGLAGAQETQYF

J: TRBJ1-2
V: TRBV28
CDR3: CASSPRLGDGYTF

J: TRBJ2-3
V: TRBV9
CDR3: CASSVLDTQYF

J: TRBJ2-1
V: TRBV3-1
CDR3: CASSQEPSGSYNEQFF

J: TRBJ1-5
V: TRBV6-1
CDR3: CASHQRLSPQHF

J: TRBJ1-1
V: TRBV2
CDR3: CASSESQGVNTEAFF

J: TRBJ1-4
V: TRBV7-9
CDR3: CASSLFLMGPTNEKLFF

J: TRBJ1-1
V: TRBV5-1
CDR3: CASSLIGGMNTEAFF

J: TRBJ2-5
V: TRBV12-3/TRBV12-4
CDR3: CASSRQGYQETQYF

J: TRBJ1-2
V: TRBV4-2
CDR3: CASSQDGGQSNYGYTF

J: TRBJ2-7
V: TRBV29-1
CDR3: CSVDWASGAYEQYF

J: TRBJ2-1
V: TRBV24-1
CDR3: CATSDPEGPARNEQFF

J: TRBJ2-7
V: TRBV7-2
CDR3: CASSSRTGSGYEQYF

J: TRBJ2-3
V: TRBV13
CDR3: CASSQRGRKDPDTQYF

J: TRBJ1-1
V: TRBV6-5
CDR3: CASIDPLRGYTEAFF

J: TRBJ2-7
V: TRBV21-1
CDR3: CASSPTETYEQYF

J: TRBJ2-2
V: TRBV7-9
CDR3: CASSLPGEANTGELFF

J: TRBJ2-2
V: TRBV12-3/TRBV12-4
CDR3: CASSLSGTGTGELFF

J: TRBJ2-1
V: TRBV5-6
CDR3: CASTPPGDNEQFF

J: TRBJ1-2
V: TRBV20-1
CDR3: CSASPRHYGYTF

J: TRBJ1-2
V: TRBV27
CDR3: CASSPGGQGAQGYTF

J: TRBJ1-2
V: TRBV29-1
CDR3: CSVDAGSGYTF

J: TRBJ2-3
V: TRBV9
CDR3: CASSGPLAETTDTQYF

J: TRBJ2-3
V: TRBV12-3/TRBV12-4
CDR3: CASSFKMGTDTQYF